Below, one T cell receptor beta chain is given with its context. No cognate antigen has been identified for it. Base qualities are not provided; no much larger clone lies one nucleotide away. The sample is drawn from a study of blood T cell repertoires in COVID-19 (dated by TCRdb to the early 2020s). Context from the whole study: Collaborator samples came from the United States, Italy and Spain and covered acute and convalescent phases of COVID-19. The material from the prospective study consisted of cDNA or gDNA derived from T cells, B-cell-depleted T cells, or PBMCs. The dataset comprised deeply sampled blood TCRbeta repertoires from subjects exposed to, actively infected with, or recovered from COVID-19. The repertoires were released in a freely available public database intended as a resource for research on the immune response to SARS-CoV-2. The samples were drawn from the first 160 participants of the ongoing ImmuneRACE study and from over a thousand subjects provided by 6 global collaborators. Sample metadata almost always included a de-identified subject ID, COVID-19 status, age in years and sex. HLA class I and class II types, where available, came from metadata supplied by the sample provider rather than from assay-based typing. General findings and caveats noted by the study authors: Clinical and demographic metadata were provided uncurated, with the amount varying by source and participant.

From the germline V gene (reference sequence), CDR1 is SEHNR and CDR2 is FQNEAQ. Inclusive of the bounding cysteine and phenylalanine, the CDR3 is 15 residues long. Only CDR3 DNA is held: 45 bases, read in frame from base 1. Trimming leaves V shorter by 5 bases and J shorter by 6 bases, with the junction holding 10 bases beyond the gene matches. TCRbeta CDR3 regions were amplified from genomic DNA by means of the immunoSEQ Assay, a bias-controlled multiplex PCR. Concerning the study's data processing: The number of nucleated cells in each sample was estimated from the amplification of reference gene primers within the assay. To quantify the absolute abundance of each unique TCRbeta CDR3 rearrangement, sequence reads were collapsed and filtered. Productive Simpson clonality was computed per sample as the square root of Simpson's diversity index over productive rearrangements. Entries here come from immuneACCESS through TCRdb and include only in-frame sequences with V and J called. Some clones fail to appear in such tables; in the studies checked, an unresolved V gene covers under half of the shortfall, and the cause of the remainder is unknown. V, J and clone size were drawn from that table, and D and trimming were deduced from the DNA. The sample table records about 49,000 clones; 75% to 90% of these occur just once. The leading ten clones occupy 2% to 2.5% of the sample.

One collaborating source in Seattle enrolled patients during active infection and followed them longitudinally through the course of disease. Collaborating institutions collected whole blood in K2EDTA tubes following their own protocols. For TCRbeta analysis, collaborators shipped samples as frozen whole blood, isolated PBMCs, or DNA extracted from either of those sample types. Specimen: peripheral blood. The chain is encoded by TRBV7-9 joined to TRBJ1-5, with 7 bases matching TRBD1. The sequence was collected from an elderly woman with COVID-19, enrolled during active disease. The CDR3 reads CASSRGDRVAQPQHF. The bases read TGTGCCAGCAGCCGAGGCGACAGGGTAGCTCAGCCCCAGCATTTT.